This record concerns one T cell receptor (beta chain) sequence. The missing conserved phenylalanine or tryptophan at the end of this CDR3 makes a read error likely. This sample was taken from a study of tumor-infiltrating lymphocytes in primary liver carcinoma. Germline DNA was also extracted, while the blood RNA originated from unsorted whole blood. Germline V gene lookup returns CDR1 SGHAT and CDR2 FQNNGV. CDR3 length: 13 residues. V gave up 0 bases and J gave up 10 bases, with 7 bases separating them. A primer in the constant region served to generate TCR beta cDNA from roughly 550 ng of total RNA. Generation of the TCR beta libraries relied on three nested multiplex PCR rounds using slightly modified ARM-PCR. The first two PCR rounds, around 11 cycles each, used TRBV1-TRBV30 forward primers and a C-beta reverse primer. TCRdb re-called the multiplex PCR reads with MiXCR, one entry per CDR3 protein. The table has about 210,000 distinct CDR3 sequences, approximately 64% seen once.

Specimen: peripheral blood. This clonotype was obtained from a woman in her fifties or sixties with primary liver carcinoma and hepatitis B virus infection. The chain employs TRBV11-2 and TRBJ1-6; D unresolved. In DNA, the CDR3 is TGTGCCAGCAGCTTAGATACGGGCTCACCCCTCCACATT. The encoded protein is CASSLDTGSPLHI.